There are a few counts of the clone carrying this TCR beta chain. Its target is unknown. This sample is part of a study of beta chain features in type 1 diabetes. Study-wide findings and caveats: The naive, central memory and Treg TCRB repertoires showed an apparent similarity that was greater among patients than among healthy donors.

The germline gives CDR1 KGHSH, CDR2 LQKENI. There are 13 residues in the CDR3. V lost 2 bases and J 7 bases, leaving 8 bases between the germline ends. A CD45RO/CCR7/CD25/CD127/CD95/CD27 panel sorted naive, central memory, regulatory and stem cell-like memory CD4+ cells. In all sorted populations, purity surpassed 95%. TCRB transcripts that were expressed got sequenced, as all of the isolated RNA had been reverse transcribed. The table came from immunoSEQ multiplex PCR; TCRdb's copy has only in-frame clones and leaves some out. The sample comprises around 500,000 clones, approximately 10% of which are singletons, and 0.046% rests with the top ten.

The specimen sequenced was naive CD4+ T cells from blood. This chain uses TRBV18 with TRBJ2-2; TRBD1 might be the D (6 bases). The receptor's source is a woman between 18 and 30 years old in good health. The CDR3 reads CASSPGQIGELFF. CDR3 DNA: TGTGCCAGCTCACCAGGACAGATCGGGGAGCTGTTTTTT. The full variable domain, in which reference TRBV18 and TRBJ2-2 provide the parts outside the CDR3, is NAGVMQNPRHLVRRRGQEARLRCSPMKGHSHVYWYRQLPEEGLKFMVYLQKENIIDESGMPKERFSAEFPKEGPSILRIQQVVRGDSAAYFCASSPGQIGELFFGEGSRLTVL.